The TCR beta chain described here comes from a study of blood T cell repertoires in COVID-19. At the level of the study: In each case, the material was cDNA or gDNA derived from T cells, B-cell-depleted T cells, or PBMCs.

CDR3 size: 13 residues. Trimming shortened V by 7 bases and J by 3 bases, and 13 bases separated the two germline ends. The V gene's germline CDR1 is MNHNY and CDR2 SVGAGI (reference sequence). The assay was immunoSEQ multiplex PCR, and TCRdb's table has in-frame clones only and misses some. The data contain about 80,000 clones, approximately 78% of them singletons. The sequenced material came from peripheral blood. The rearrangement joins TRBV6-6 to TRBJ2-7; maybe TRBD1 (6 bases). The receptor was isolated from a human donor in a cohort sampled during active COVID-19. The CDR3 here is CASNWGQHYEQYF. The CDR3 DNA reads TGTGCCAGCAACTGGGGGCAGCACTACGAGCAGTACTTC.